This T cell receptor beta chain is drawn from a study of monozygotic twins with inflammatory bowel disease. TCRdb re-called the 5' RACE reads and catalogs CDR3 proteins one per entry, DNA excluded. Here the sample table reports 300,000 to 400,000 distinct CDR3 sequences. The CDR3 is made up of 15 amino acids. Germline lookup yields CDR1 LNHDA and CDR2 SQIVND (reference sequence). The gene calls are TRBV19 and TRBJ2-1; there is no DNA to check the TCRdb D call of TRBD2. The source is a human donor with ulcerative colitis or Crohn's disease, or a healthy co-twin of an affected twin (not recorded which). Input material: blood. Here the CDR3 reads CASGWPRSLYNEQFF. The full variable domain, its missing parts supplied by reference TRBV19 and TRBJ2-1, is DGGITQSPKYLFRKEGQNVTLSCEQNLNHDAMYWYRQDPGQGLRLIYYSQIVNDFQKGDIAEGYSVSREKKESFPLTVTSAQKNPTAFYLCASGWPRSLYNEQFFGPGTRLTVL.